This T cell receptor beta chain was recorded in a study of CD8+CD57+ T cells in acquired aplastic anemia (dated 2018 in TCRdb). With respect to the entire study: A mean of 3.2 ug of DNA, ranging from about 0.19 to 27.4 ug, was extracted from sorted CD4+ and CD8+ cells. CD8+CD57+ expansion was defined as a frequency above the mean frequency observed in healthy subjects.

Profiling of TCR beta VDJ combinations and CDR3 sequences used genomic DNA as the template. An Illumina HiSeq 2000 was used for TCR repertoire sequencing. The original pipeline was this. Repertoire assessment relied on Simpson's diversity index, CDR3 size and DJ length profiles, and TRBV/TRBJ rearrangement plots. Whichever DNA sequence was most abundant in the deep sequencing data was defined as the immunodominant clone. CDR3 amino acid sequences were screened for sharing across subjects and were compared with published repertoires and the VDJdb database. The public sequencing data were trimmed at Q25 with fastp and processed into clonotypes with MiXCR by TCRdb, which kept only in-frame beta chains. Identical CDR3 proteins give one entry, which carries the most common genes and DNA. In this record, the V and J calls reflect TCRdb's handling and not the investigators' own analysis. The sample records 150,000 or so distinct CDR3 sequences, about 50% of which are singletons. About 12% of the sample belongs to the ten largest clones.

The CDR3 has 17 amino acids, counting the end cysteine and phenylalanine. The retained sequence is limited to the CDR3, 51 bases, with the frame set at the first base. CDR1 and CDR2, looked up from the germline V gene (reference sequence), are LNHNV and YYDKDF. V trim: 0 bases; J trim: 1 base; unmatched bases: 4. Notes on this clonotype: Its specific antigen is unknown. There are no base qualities to consult, and no much larger clone falls within one base.

Patients chosen for sequencing had shown expansion of CD8+CD57+ cells by flow cytometry. Every patient had a diagnosis of severe acquired aplastic anemia based on International Study of Aplastic Anemia and Agranulocytosis and Camitta criteria. No therapy had been received by the patients at the time of blood sampling. TCR repertoires of sorted CD4+ and CD8+ blood T cells from severe aplastic anemia patients and healthy subjects were deep-sequenced in the study. In the USA, patient enrollment took place under clinicaltrials.gov protocols 00001620, 01623167, 00001397, 00071045, 00081523 and 00961064. Ficoll-Paque density gradient centrifugation was used to isolate peripheral blood mononuclear cells. Before DNA was extracted, CD4+ and CD8+ T cells were sorted using either FACS or magnetic beads. Study-level results and caveats: About 30 CD8+ CDR3 sequences were found to be shared between patients and controls, but these sequences appeared to be highly expressed in patients and within the immunodominant clones of the patients. CD8+ Simpson's diversity did not differ significantly between patients and healthy controls (P=0.060).

The chain joins TRBV15 to TRBJ2-3; 10 central bases correspond to TRBD1. The clonotype comes from a human donor with aplastic anemia. The material sequenced was sorted CD4+, CD8+, or CD8+CD57+ T cells (not recorded which) from PBMCs. CDR3 reads: CATSRERGTGGTDTQYF. The DNA reads TGTGCCACCAGCAGAGAGAGAGGGACAGGGGGCACAGATACGCAGTATTTT.